This T cell receptor beta chain was documented in a study of neurological immune-mediated disorders. The CDR3 is 17 residues long. V lost 4 bases to trimming and J lost 1 base, with 20 bases between them. Germline loops: CDR1 SGHRS, CDR2 YFSETQ. Libraries from sorted cells used roughly 960,000 T cells (CD4+ or CD8+). This clonotype was seen at least ten times. TCRdb itself ran the 5' RACE reads through MiXCR, one entry per CDR3 protein. The sample has about 21,000 distinct CDR3 sequences, around 6.2% seen once. The clonotype originates from a man aged 18 to 29 in good health. The sample comprised CD8+ T cells from blood. The chain recombines TRBV5-1 with TRBJ2-5; D gene uncertain. In nucleotides, the CDR3 is TGCGCCAGCAGCATTGGAATCGGGCGCGGACGCCAAGAGACCCAGTACTTC. Translation: CASSIGIGRGRQETQYF.